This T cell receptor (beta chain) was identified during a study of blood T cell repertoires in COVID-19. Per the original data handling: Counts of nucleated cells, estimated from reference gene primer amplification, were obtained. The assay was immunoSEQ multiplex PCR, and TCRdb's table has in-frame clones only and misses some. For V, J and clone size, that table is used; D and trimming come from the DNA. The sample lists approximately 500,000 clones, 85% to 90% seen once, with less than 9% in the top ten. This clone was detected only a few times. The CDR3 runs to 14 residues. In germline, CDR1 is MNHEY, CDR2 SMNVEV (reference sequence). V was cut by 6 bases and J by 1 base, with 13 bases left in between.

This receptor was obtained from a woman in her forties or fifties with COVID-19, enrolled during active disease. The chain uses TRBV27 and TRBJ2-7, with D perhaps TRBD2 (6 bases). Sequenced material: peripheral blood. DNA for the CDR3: TGTGCCAGCAGCCCCAGACTAGAGTCCTACGAGCAGTACTTC. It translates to CASSPRLESYEQYF.